These 8 T cell receptor beta chains originate from one sample sequenced in a study of post-analysis software for immune sequencing data (dated by TCRdb to between 2015 and 2016). Library preparation was by PCR. These reads were obtained on an Illumina HiSeq 2500. To reduce PCR and sequencing biases, unique molecular identifiers were built into the TCR beta cDNA libraries. Through fastp at Q25 and MiXCR, TCRdb rebuilt clones from the public reads, retaining in-frame beta chains. Every distinct CDR3 protein forms one entry, paired with its most common genes and DNA. Within this sample are hundreds of thousands of distinct CDR3 sequences, with around 27% of them counted one time only. The ten top clones hold 0.55% to 0.65% of the sample. Their antigens remain unidentified. Broader findings and caveats from the paper: Roughly 5 TRBV segments, including TRBV5-6, TRBV5-1 and TRBV20-1, were significantly more frequent in patients than controls.

The sequenced sample was blood. These receptors originate from a girl aged 5-17 years with multiple sclerosis.

There are a few counts of this clonotype. The V call is TRBV6-2 or TRBV6-3, the J call TRBJ2-7; no clear D gene. In germline, CDR1 is MNHEY, CDR2 SVGEGT. There are 15 residues in the CDR3. Trimming removed 8 bases from V and 0 bases from J, with 17 bases in between. The CDR3 DNA reads TGTGCCAGCGTGAGCCCCGAAAAACCCTCCTACGAGCAGTACTTC. Protein product: CASVSPEKPSYEQYF.

The CDR3 DNA follows: TGTGCCAGCAGCCCGAGGACTAGCGGGAGCCAAGAGACCCAGTACTTC. The encoded protein is CASSPRTSGSQETQYF. This sequence joins TRBV3-1 and TRBJ2-5; 13 nucleotides align to TRBD2. J lost 1 base, V lost 4 bases, and 3 bases had no gene match. Germline loops: CDR1 LGHDT, CDR2 YNNKEL (reference sequence). The CDR3 runs 16 residues.

This chain connects TRBV5-1 to TRBJ2-1, with D tentatively TRBD1 or TRBD2 (5 bases each). Looked up from germline, CDR1 is SGHRS and CDR2 is YFSETQ. V lost 6 bases, J lost 3 bases, and 16 bases lay in between. The CDR3 totals 15 residues. CDR3 in DNA: TGCGCCAGCACCTTAGGGACGGAGAACTACAATGAGCAGTTCTTC. Its translation: CASTLGTENYNEQFF.

This clonotype was detected a few times. Given a much more abundant clone one base away, this may be a read error. The chain recombines TRBV20-1 with TRBJ2-5; 12 bases map to TRBD2. This CDR3 has 15 amino acids. Germline CDR1 is DFQATT and CDR2 is SNEGSKA (reference sequence). With V trimmed by 0 bases and J by 9 bases, 8 bases remained unmatched. CDR3 bases: TGCAGTGCTAGAGAAGGGACTAGCGGGTGGGAGGCCCAGTACTTC. Its translation is CSAREGTSGWEAQYF.

This clonotype was picked up a small number of times. The CDR3 loop reads CSRGTQETQYF. The CDR3 DNA follows: TGCAGTCGGGGGACCCAAGAGACCCAGTACTTC. V and J are TRBV20-1 and TRBJ2-5; D may be TRBD2 (6 bases). The CDR3 has 11 residues. Per germline, CDR1 DFQATT and CDR2 SNEGSKA (reference sequence). V was clipped by 8 bases and J by 1 base, with 8 bases between them.

This clonotype was detected only a few times. The chain has TRBV24-1 and TRBJ2-5, with 8 bases aligning to TRBD1. The V and J ends lost 7 bases and 4 bases, in that order; junction bases with no gene match: 1. The germline V gene has CDR1 KGHDR and CDR2 SFDVKD. The CDR3 loop spans 12 amino acids. The CDR3 region has the DNA TGTGCCACCAGAGACAGGGGAGAGACCCAGTACTTC. Encoded protein: CATRDRGETQYF.

This clonotype came up a few times. CDR3 nucleotides: TGCAGCGTTGTCAATAGTCTCGAGCAGTACTTC. Translating gives CSVVNSLEQYF. V and J are TRBV29-1 and TRBJ2-7; D is undetermined. Trimming removed 4 bases at V and 6 bases at J, with 10 bases between. CDR1 and CDR2 (germline): SQVTM, ANQGSEA. This CDR3 comprises 11 residues.

The genes are TRBV5-1 and TRBJ1-6, with 7 bases lining up with TRBD1. The trim removed 0 bases at V and 5 bases at J, leaving 2 bases unmatched. The germline V gene has CDR1 SGHRS and CDR2 YFSETQ. The CDR3 spans 15 residues. CDR3 DNA sequence: TGCGCCAGCAGCTTGGGACAGGGTAATAATTCACCCCTCCACTTT. Encoded protein: CASSLGQGNNSPLHF.